This passage covers 30 T cell receptor beta chains from one sample sequenced in a study of graft-versus-host responses after intestinal transplantation. Only in-frame clones appear in the TCRdb table, and some are missing; sequencing was by immunoSEQ multiplex PCR. The profile shows 24,000 or so clones, 83% of them singletons. Material: PBMCs, obtained 28 days after intestinal transplant. These receptors were collected from a human patient who received an intestinal transplant, so some T cells may come from the graft donor.

This clone appeared a few times. The J gene is TRBJ2-6, the V gene TRBV4-1; D is unresolved. CDR3 length: 13 residues. Trimming took 4 bases from V and 0 from J, leaving 1 base between them. The germline CDR1 and CDR2 sequences are MGHRA and YSYEKL. CDR3 sequence reads: CASSPSGANVLTF. The CDR3 DNA sequence: TGCGCCAGCAGCCCCTCTGGGGCCAACGTCCTGACTTTC.

The rearrangement uses TRBV7-6 and TRBJ2-3, with TRBD2 as a possible D gene (5 bases). CDR3 length: 16 amino acids. The V end lost 5 bases, the J end lost 2 bases, and 17 bases lay between the germline ends. Germline CDR1 is SGHVS and CDR2 is FNYEAQ. The CDR3 loop is CASSPGRKRNTDTQYF. CDR3 nucleotide sequence: TGTGCCAGCAGCCCCGGAAGGAAGCGGAACACAGATACGCAGTATTTT.

V gene TRBV11-1 combines with J gene TRBJ2-7; D is tentatively TRBD1 or TRBD2 (5 bases each). Deletions cut 1 base from V and 0 bases from J, with 7 bases between. CDR1 SGHAT and CDR2 FQDESV come from the germline V gene (reference sequence). The CDR3 has 14 residues. The CDR3 protein is CASSLGGSSYEQYF. The CDR3 DNA is TGTGCCAGCAGCTTAGGGGGGTCCTCCTACGAGCAGTACTTC.

The chain combines TRBV5-1 with TRBJ2-3, with 9 bases fitting TRBD1. This CDR3 has 14 residues. The V gene's germline CDR1 is SGHRS and CDR2 YFSETQ. After removal of 3 bases from V and 3 bases from J, the junction contained 2 bases not matched to a gene. The CDR3 region is CASSSGTGTDTQYF. In DNA, the CDR3 is TGCGCCAGCAGCTCTGGGACAGGGACAGATACGCAGTATTTT. Using reference TRBV5-1 and TRBJ2-3 for the parts outside the CDR3, the full variable domain is KAGVTQTPRYLIKTRGQQVTLSCSPISGHRSVSWYQQTPGQGLQFLFEYFSETQRNKGNFPGRFSGRQFSNSRSEMNVSTLELGDSALYLCASSSGTGTDTQYFGPGTRLTVL.

V gene TRBV9 combines with J gene TRBJ2-2; no reliable D call. Germline V gene sequence: CDR1 SGDLS, CDR2 YYNGEE. The CDR3 runs to 18 residues. Trimming left V 0 bases short and J 4 bases short, with 19 bases between. The CDR3 loop reads CASSVGALLSPGTGELFF. In nucleotides, the CDR3 is TGTGCCAGCAGCGTAGGAGCTCTTCTTTCCCCGGGCACCGGGGAGCTGTTTTTT.

The rearrangement joins TRBV29-1 to TRBJ1-2; 7 nucleotides align to TRBD1. The germline V gene has CDR1 SQVTM and CDR2 ANQGSEA. After removal of 4 bases from V and 1 base from J, the junction contained 12 bases not matched to a gene. This CDR3 spans 16 amino acids. This chain's CDR3 is CSVGPSGQRFNYGYTF. The DNA for the CDR3 is TGCAGCGTTGGCCCTTCGGGACAGAGATTTAACTATGGCTACACCTTC.

This clone has only a few counts. The rearrangement links TRBV6-5 to TRBJ1-5; 7 positions agree with TRBD1. Trimming at V came to 4 bases and at J to 7 bases, leaving 13 bases not matched to a gene. Per the germline V gene, CDR1 is MNHEY and CDR2 is SVGAGI. This CDR3 spans 16 amino acids. CDR3 nucleotide sequence: TGTGCCAGCAGTTCGACAGGGCGTCCGAGAGGGCAGCCCCAGCATTTT. It yields the protein CASSSTGRPRGQPQHF.

This clone was found once. The chain's CDR3 is CASSTQDHEQYF. The DNA for the CDR3 is TGTGCCAGTAGTACCCAAGATCACGAGCAGTACTTC. This sequence joins TRBV19 and TRBJ2-7, with D unclear. CDR1 is LNHDA and CDR2 is SQIVND in the germline V gene (reference sequence). V shed 4 bases and J shed 5 bases, with 9 bases lying between them. This CDR3 has 12 amino acids.

The CDR3 is CASREGWGTEAFF. The CDR3 DNA is TGTGCCAGCAGGGAGGGGTGGGGCACTGAAGCTTTCTTT. V and J are TRBV6-1 and TRBJ1-1; TRBD1 might be the D (5 bases). This CDR3 comprises 13 residues. Germline assignment: CDR1 MNHNS and CDR2 SASEGT. Trimming removed 6 bases at V and 4 bases at J, with 12 bases between.

This chain uses TRBV2 with TRBJ2-1; D unresolved. Germline CDR1 reads SNHLY; CDR2 reads FYNNEI. This CDR3 is 13 amino acids long. The V end was cut by 11 bases, the J end by 7 bases, with 18 bases between. The CDR3 DNA is TGTGCCGCTGAAGTGGTGTTGGGGAATGAGCAGTTCTTC. The encoded protein is CAAEVVLGNEQFF.

The rearrangement links TRBV29-1 to TRBJ2-3, with 9 bases identical to TRBD1. J gave up 4 bases and V 5 bases, and 7 bases lay outside the gene matches. The germline CDR1 and CDR2 sequences are SQVTM and ANQGSEA. CDR3 length equals 14 residues. CDR3 loop: CSVRTGAIADTQYF. The CDR3, as DNA: TGCAGCGTTAGGACAGGGGCCATTGCAGATACGCAGTATTTT.

V gene TRBV10-3 combines with J gene TRBJ1-2; TRBD1 matches at 7 bases. Per germline, CDR1 ENHRY and CDR2 SYGVKD. This CDR3 is built from 13 residues. J lost 8 bases, V lost 0 bases, and 3 bases had no gene match. This CDR3 reads CAISESRQGGYTF. CDR3 coding DNA: TGTGCCATCAGTGAGTCTCGACAGGGCGGCTACACCTTC.

The chain combines TRBV20-1 with TRBJ2-3; D is unresolved. This CDR3 contains 10 residues. Trimming pared 3 bases from V and 2 bases from J, leaving 0 bases between. Germline CDR1 reads DFQATT; CDR2 reads SNEGSKA (reference sequence). CDR3 loop: CSASTDTQYF. CDR3 sequence (DNA): TGCAGTGCTAGCACAGATACGCAGTATTTT.

J is TRBJ1-1 and V is TRBV4-1; D uncertain. The CDR3 has 15 amino acids. V lost 2 bases to trimming and J lost 5 bases, with 15 bases between them. CDR1 is MGHRA and CDR2 is YSYEKL in the germline V gene. Here the CDR3 reads CASSQSTFLRTEAFF. As DNA, the CDR3 is TGCGCCAGCAGCCAATCCACCTTCCTGCGAACTGAAGCTTTCTTT.

The rearrangement uses TRBV9 and TRBJ2-3; TRBD1 aligns across 10 bases. V gave up 3 bases and J gave up 2 bases; unmatched junction bases: 9. The germline V gene has CDR1 SGDLS and CDR2 YYNGEE. The length of the CDR3 is 17 residues. DNA for the CDR3: TGTGCCAGCAGCGCCCGGACAGGGGGGAGGGTCACAGATACGCAGTATTTT. Protein sequence: CASSARTGGRVTDTQYF.

The chain couples TRBV6-4 to TRBJ2-7, with D possibly TRBD1 on 5 matching bases. Germline lookup yields CDR1 MRHNA and CDR2 SNTAGT. This CDR3 region has 15 residues. V was pared by 2 bases and J by 2 bases, with 13 bases between. CDR3 protein: CASSDIRDAAYEQYF. DNA of the CDR3: TGTGCCAGCAGTGACATCAGGGATGCGGCCTACGAGCAGTACTTC.

The rearrangement joins TRBV9 to TRBJ1-5; TRBD1 matches 7 bases. CDR1 is SGDLS and CDR2 is YYNGEE in the germline V gene. V lost 0 bases, J lost 4 bases, and 4 bases stayed unmatched. The CDR3 has 15 amino acids. Here the CDR3 reads CASSVEGGWNQPQHF. CDR3 in DNA: TGTGCCAGCAGCGTAGAAGGGGGCTGGAATCAGCCCCAGCATTTT.

The rearrangement uses TRBV6-1 and TRBJ2-7; 10 bases map to TRBD2. V gave up 5 bases and J gave up 6 bases; unmatched junction bases: 4. Germline CDR1 and CDR2: MNHNS and SASEGT. This CDR3 is built from 13 residues. The CDR3 spells CASSLAGAREQYF. CDR3 in DNA: TGTGCCAGCAGTCTAGCGGGAGCCCGCGAGCAGTACTTC.

V usage is TRBV7-9 and J usage is TRBJ2-3; D uncertain. Between the trimmed V and J ends, which lost 3 bases and 8 bases, there was a span of 6 bases. The CDR3 runs 11 residues. Germline CDR1 reads SEHNR; CDR2 reads FQNEAQ (reference sequence). CDR3 protein: CASSLGGTQYF. In nucleotides, the CDR3 is TGTGCCAGCAGCTTGGGTGGTACGCAGTATTTT. The whole variable domain, filled in from reference TRBV7-9 and TRBJ2-3, reads DTGVSQNPRHKITKRGQNVTFRCDPISEHNRLYWYRQTLGQGPEFLTYFQNEAQLEKSRLLSDRFSAERPKGSFSTLEIQRTEQGDSAMYLCASSLGGTQYFGPGTRLTVL.

This sequence joins TRBV29-1 and TRBJ2-7; TRBD2 is a possible D gene (6 bases). V lost 7 bases and J lost 3, with 16 bases in between. The CDR3 is 13 amino acids. Germline assignment: CDR1 SQVTM and CDR2 ANQGSEA. CDR3 residues: CSAQYSGYYEQYF. The DNA of the CDR3 is TGCAGCGCTCAGTATAGCGGCTACTACGAGCAGTACTTC.

The genes are TRBV5-6 and TRBJ2-7; D gene ambiguous. With 0 bases removed from V and 7 bases from J, the gap between germline ends came to 5 bases. This CDR3 is built from 11 residues. The germline V gene has CDR1 SGHDT and CDR2 YYEEEE. The CDR3 bases are TGTGCCAGCAGCTTGGGGCAGGAGCAGTACTTC. Translating gives CASSLGQEQYF.

The V and J genes are TRBV4-2 and TRBJ2-5; 9 nucleotides align to TRBD2. Germline CDR1 and CDR2: LGHNA and YNFKEQ. V shed 4 bases, J shed 3 bases, and the junction held 9 bases outside the gene matches. This CDR3 is built from 16 residues. CDR3 sequence (DNA): TGTGCCAGCAGCCCCTCGGGGGCTAGCGGGAAAGAGACCCAGTACTTC. Amino acid sequence: CASSPSGASGKETQYF.

The CDR3 loop reads CASSPDRSNQPQHF. In DNA, the CDR3 is TGTGCCAGCAGTCCCGACAGGAGCAATCAGCCCCAGCATTTT. The rearrangement links TRBV28 to TRBJ1-5, with D possibly TRBD1 on 6 matching bases. Trimming took off 5 bases at V and 1 base at J, with 9 bases between the two ends. Germline V gives CDR1 MDHEN, CDR2 SYDVKM. The CDR3 extends over 14 amino acids.

The chain links TRBV6-1 to TRBJ1-5; D is uncertain. Germline V gene data show CDR1 as MNHNS and CDR2 as SASEGT. Trimming removed 6 bases from V and 6 bases from J, with 12 bases in between. The CDR3 sequence is 13 residues long. The CDR3: CASSEGSRQPQHF. CDR3 nucleotides: TGTGCCAGCAGCGAGGGAAGCCGTCAGCCCCAGCATTTT.

The chain has TRBV27 and TRBJ1-2, with 8 bases lining up with TRBD1. CDR1 and CDR2 (germline): MNHEY, SMNVEV (reference sequence). V trimming: 4 bases; J trimming: 4 bases; junction bases outside the gene matches: 5. This CDR3 has 14 residues. CDR3 nucleotide sequence: TGTGCCAGCAGTTCCCCGACAGGGGCCTATGGCTACACCTTC. This sequence encodes CASSSPTGAYGYTF.

This rearrangement joins TRBV2 to TRBJ2-5, with D perhaps TRBD1 or TRBD2 (5 bases each). Germline V gene sequence: CDR1 SNHLY, CDR2 FYNNEI. This CDR3 comprises 15 residues. The V end lost 2 bases, the J end lost 0 bases, and 10 bases lay between the germline ends. The CDR3 loop is CASSELGTNQETQYF. CDR3 nucleotides: TGTGCCAGCAGTGAATTAGGGACCAACCAAGAGACCCAGTACTTC.

CDR3 protein: CTSRSGRLCTSRANVLTF. The CDR3 DNA is TGCACCAGCAGGAGTGGACGTTTGTGCACAAGTCGGGCCAACGTCCTGACTTTC. The chain recombines TRBV1 with TRBJ2-6. TRBV1 is termed a pseudogene. This CDR3 region has 18 residues.

The rearrangement links TRBV6-5 to TRBJ2-1; D possibly matches TRBD1 or TRBD2 (5 bases each). V was pared by 0 bases and J by 10 bases, with 16 bases between. Germline V gives CDR1 MNHEY, CDR2 SVGAGI. This CDR3 contains 15 residues. The CDR3 nucleotides read TGTGCCAGCAGTTACTCGGGGGATCTCGCCGGGGAGCAGTTCTTC. Amino acids: CASSYSGDLAGEQFF.

The CDR3 nucleotides are TGTGCCAGCAGTTCCTTCAGGGGGAGCTCCTACAATGAGCAGTTCTTC. It yields the protein CASSSFRGSSYNEQFF. The chain is built from TRBV28 and TRBJ2-1, with 7 bases matching TRBD1. The CDR3 is 16 amino acids. The germline V gene has CDR1 MDHEN and CDR2 SYDVKM. The ends lost 4 bases at V and 0 bases at J; junction bases unmatched: 6.

The chain joins TRBV7-2 to TRBJ2-2, with TRBD2 matching over 12 bases. Trimming at V came to 11 bases and at J to 4 bases, leaving 8 bases not matched to a gene. This CDR3 has 15 amino acids. Per the germline V gene, CDR1 is SGHTA and CDR2 is FQGNSA. The CDR3 region is CAGQTSGGFTGELFF. In DNA, the CDR3 is TGTGCCGGCCAGACTAGCGGGGGATTCACCGGGGAGCTGTTTTTT.